This note documents a single TCR beta chain sequence. This record belongs to a study of blood T cell repertoires in COVID-19. Study in general: From the United States, Italy and Spain came samples of acute and convalescent COVID-19.

The germline V gene encodes CDR1 MNHNY and CDR2 SVGAGI (reference sequence). CDR3 size: 14 residues. V lost 6 bases and J lost 8; bases outside the gene matches: 8. Profiling relied on immunoSEQ multiplex PCR, and the TCRdb table lists in-frame clones only, not all of them. The sample holds some 42,000 clones, roughly 87% seen once. The sample comprised peripheral blood. This receptor was identified in a human donor in a cohort sampled during active COVID-19. The rearrangement uses TRBV6-6 and TRBJ1-2, with 11 nucleotides matching TRBD1. The DNA for the CDR3 is TGTGCCAGCAGACCGGACAGGGGGCAGCAGGGCTACACCTTC. It translates to CASRPDRGQQGYTF.